The 21 T cell receptor beta chains presented below share a single source sample, sequenced in a study of blood T cells in healthy people across ages. With a J-beta primer mix and a sample-barcoded 5' primer, a second PCR ran about 7 to 12 cycles. MiXCR, run by TCRdb on the 5' RACE reads, gives a single entry per CDR3 protein. The table records some 700,000 distinct CDR3 sequences, more than 40% of them present only once. The sequenced sample was blood. Receptors were obtained from an older woman in good health.

This chain uses TRBV21-1 with TRBJ2-5; the table's D gene call, TRBD1, was not cross checked with the DNA. TRBV21-1 is a pseudogene segment. This CDR3 comprises 13 residues. Here the CDR3 DNA reads TGTGCCAGCAGCAGGGGACATTCCTACGATCAGTACTTC. This translates into CASSRGHSYDQYF.

The chain recombines TRBV20-1 with TRBJ1-2; 8 bases line up with TRBD1. This CDR3 spans 14 amino acids. Germline loops: CDR1 DFQATT, CDR2 SNEGSKA (reference sequence). The J segment lost 4 bases and the V segment lost 6 bases, leaving 10 bases of the junction unmatched. The CDR3: CSAHGQGYTYGYTF. In DNA, the CDR3 is TGCAGTGCCCATGGACAGGGTTACACCTATGGCTACACCTTC.

The chain links TRBV10-3 to TRBJ2-4, with D perhaps assigned TRBD1 or TRBD2 (7 bases each). V lost 6 bases to trimming and J lost 0 bases, with 12 bases between them. The CDR3 extends over 15 amino acids. The V gene's germline CDR1 is ENHRY and CDR2 SYGVKD. CDR3 loop: CAISGGTVAKNIQYF. DNA for the CDR3: TGTGCCATCAGCGGGGGGACAGTAGCCAAAAACATTCAGTACTTC.

This clonotype was observed a handful of times. The gene calls are TRBV5-1 and TRBJ2-5; a weak D match, TRBD1 (6 bases). The CDR3 spans 13 residues. Germline CDR1 and CDR2: SGHRS and YFSETQ. Trimming removed 4 bases at V and 11 bases at J, with 18 bases between. This CDR3 reads CASSRDRDNEQYF. The DNA for the CDR3 is TGCGCCAGCAGCCGGGACCGGGACAATGAGCAGTACTTC.

V is TRBV14 and J is TRBJ1-2; D remains ambiguous. V shed 0 bases and J shed 4 bases, with 12 bases lying between them. Germline assignment: CDR1 SGHDN and CDR2 FVKESK. There are 15 residues in the CDR3. The chain's CDR3 is CASSQDLGSVYGYTF. The CDR3 DNA is TGTGCCAGCAGCCAAGATTTGGGGTCCGTCTATGGCTACACCTTC.

The chain joins TRBV30 to TRBJ1-1; 7 nucleotides line up with TRBD1. This CDR3 is 14 amino acids long. V was pared by 2 bases and J by 4 bases, with 7 bases of the junction left unmatched. Germline loops: CDR1 GTSNPN, CDR2 SVGIG (reference sequence). The DNA for the CDR3 is TGTGCCTGGAGTTTAAGGACAGGAGGCACTGAAGCTTTCTTT. This encodes CAWSLRTGGTEAFF.

This clonotype has at least ten counts. The chain joins TRBV3-1 to TRBJ1-1, with unresolved D. Trimming left V 1 base short and J 5 bases short, with 8 bases between. Germline V gene lookup returns CDR1 LGHDT and CDR2 YNNKEL (reference sequence). The CDR3 spans 13 residues. The CDR3 reads CASSQGGRTEAFF. Here the CDR3 DNA reads TGTGCCAGCAGCCAAGGTGGACGGACTGAAGCTTTCTTT. The whole variable domain, remainder taken from reference TRBV3-1 and TRBJ1-1, is DTAVSQTPKYLVTQMGNDKSIKCEQNLGHDTMYWYKQDSKKFLKIMFSYNNKELIINETVPNRFSPKSPDKAHLNLHINSLELGDSAVYFCASSQGGRTEAFFGQGTRLTVV.

The chain carries TRBV29-1 and TRBJ2-3; tentative D call: TRBD2 (6 bases). Deletions cut 4 bases from V and 1 base from J, with 12 bases between. Germline CDR1 SQVTM, CDR2 ANQGSEA. The CDR3 is 14 amino acids. CDR3 in amino acids: CSVGGGGRTDTQYF. The CDR3 nucleotides are TGCAGCGTTGGGGGAGGCGGACGCACAGATACGCAGTATTTT.

This clonotype showed up many times. Germline and junction disagree at one end, which may indicate a read error. The V and J genes are TRBV5-1 and TRBJ2-3, with 7 bases identical to TRBD1. CDR3 length: 13 residues. Germline CDR1 reads SGHRS; CDR2 reads YFSETQ. Here the CDR3 reads CASSLGGADTQYF. Written as DNA, the CDR3 is TGTGCCAGCAGCTTAGGGGGCGCGGATACGCAGTATTTT.

A remark on this clonotype: A much larger clone differs from this one at a single base, so this may be a read error. The chain couples TRBV11-2 to TRBJ2-5; either TRBD1 or TRBD2 may fit D (5 bases each). Trimming removed 5 bases from V and 11 bases from J, with 18 bases in between. The germline V gene encodes CDR1 SGHAT and CDR2 FQNNGV. This CDR3 region has 13 residues. CDR3 sequence reads: CASSEGDGREQYF. CDR3 in DNA: TGTGCCAGCAGCGAAGGGGACGGCCGTGAGCAGTACTTC.

The chain couples TRBV6-1 to TRBJ2-7; TRBD1 is a possible D gene (6 bases). Looked up from germline, CDR1 is MNHNS and CDR2 is SASEGT. The germline V and J ends were trimmed by 9 bases and 7 bases, with 13 bases remaining between them. The length of the CDR3 is 11 residues. This chain's CDR3 is CARNRVDEQYF. CDR3 DNA sequence: TGTGCCAGAAACAGGGTCGATGAGCAGTACTTC.

V and J are TRBV7-2 and TRBJ1-1, with D perhaps matching TRBD1 (5 bases). V lost 1 base and J 4 bases, leaving 16 bases between the germline ends. The CDR3 has 16 amino acids. CDR1 is SGHTA, CDR2 FQGNSA, per germline. The CDR3, as DNA: TGTGCCAGCAGCTTAGGGGGTACATGGGGGAGCACTGAAGCTTTCTTT. Its translation is CASSLGGTWGSTEAFF.

The chain combines TRBV7-9 with TRBJ1-2; 9 bases fit TRBD1. CDR1 and CDR2 from the germline V gene are SEHNR and FQNEAQ (reference sequence). CDR3 size: 16 residues. V was pared by 4 bases and J by 5 bases, with 11 bases of the junction left unmatched. This CDR3 reads CASSYQPGQGSYGYTF. DNA of the CDR3: TGTGCCAGCAGCTACCAACCTGGACAGGGGTCTTATGGCTACACCTTC.

V and J are TRBV15 and TRBJ2-5, with TRBD2 matching over 9 bases. The J call may be faulty, since TRBJ2-4 better matches the DNA end. This CDR3 region has 15 residues. The germline V gene has CDR1 LNHNV and CDR2 YYDKDF (reference sequence). The CDR3 protein is CATSRDAGGLDIQYF. DNA for the CDR3: TGTGCCACCAGCAGAGACGCGGGGGGGCTAGACATTCAGTACTTC.

The chain joins TRBV20-1 to TRBJ2-7; 8 nucleotides line up with TRBD2. Germline V gene lookup returns CDR1 DFQATT and CDR2 SNEGSKA (reference sequence). The length of the CDR3 is 13 residues. The J segment lost 6 bases and the V segment lost 6 bases, leaving 10 bases of the junction unmatched. As DNA, the CDR3 is TGCAGTGCCACATCGGGGGGGGAAGGCGAGCAGTACTTC. Encoded protein: CSATSGGEGEQYF.

This clonotype was seen a few times. The V and J genes are TRBV10-2 and TRBJ2-5, with D unclear. From germline, CDR1 is WSHSY and CDR2 SAAADI. The CDR3 is 13 residues long. The V gene lost 2 bases and the J gene lost 3 bases, with 7 bases spanning the gap. The CDR3: CASSEASKETQYF. The CDR3 coding sequence is TGCGCCAGCAGTGAGGCCAGCAAAGAGACCCAGTACTTC.

This clonotype was picked up a small number of times. An end of the junction does not agree with germline; a read error may underlie this. The V and J genes are TRBV20-1 and TRBJ2-1; D is undetermined. Germline loops: CDR1 DFQATT, CDR2 SNEGSKA (reference sequence). The CDR3 loop spans 13 amino acids. The CDR3 sequence: CSPRAAGYNEQFF. Written as DNA, the CDR3 is TGTTCCCCTCGGGCGGCTGGCTACAATGAGCAGTTCTTC.

This clonotype was found a few times. DNA for the CDR3: TGTGCCAGCACCCTCAGGGGGCGCGATACGCAGTATTTT. Amino acids: CASTLRGRDTQYF. The chain couples TRBV27 to TRBJ2-3, with 8 nucleotides matching TRBD1. This CDR3 contains 13 residues. V lost 7 bases and J lost 6; bases outside the gene matches: 6. Germline CDR1 is MNHEY and CDR2 is SMNVEV (reference sequence).

The chain links TRBV20-1 to TRBJ2-7; 9 bases are shared with TRBD1. The CDR3 loop spans 14 amino acids. Trimming cost V 1 base and J 2 bases; bases outside gene matches: 3. Germline V lookup: CDR1 DFQATT, CDR2 SNEGSKA (reference sequence). The CDR3 reads CSARAGTGTYEQYF. Written as DNA, the CDR3 is TGCAGTGCTAGAGCCGGGACAGGGACCTACGAGCAGTACTTC.

This clonotype has a handful of counts. V gene TRBV9 combines with J gene TRBJ2-5, with 9 bases aligning to TRBD2. The V gene end was trimmed by 0 bases and the J gene end by 4 bases; junction bases not matched to a gene: 4. The germline V gene has CDR1 SGDLS and CDR2 YYNGEE. CDR3 size: 15 residues. This CDR3 is CASSVGRAGGETQYF. The CDR3, as DNA: TGTGCCAGCAGCGTAGGACGAGCGGGGGGAGAGACCCAGTACTTC. The full variable domain, rest sourced from reference TRBV9 and TRBJ2-5, is DSGVTQTPKHLITATGQRVTLRCSPRSGDLSVYWYQQSLDQGLQFLIQYYNGEERAKGNILERFSAQQFPDLHSELNLSSLELGDSALYFCASSVGRAGGETQYFGPGTRLLVL.

This clonotype was observed a handful of times. V is TRBV6-5 and J is TRBJ2-3, with TRBD2 as a possible D gene (6 bases). Per the germline V gene, CDR1 is MNHEY and CDR2 is SVGAGI. This CDR3 has 15 amino acids. The V end was cut by 0 bases, the J end by 2 bases, with 9 bases between. CDR3 loop: CASSYSRDSTDTQYF. The CDR3 DNA is TGTGCCAGCAGTTACTCTCGGGACTCCACAGATACGCAGTATTTT.